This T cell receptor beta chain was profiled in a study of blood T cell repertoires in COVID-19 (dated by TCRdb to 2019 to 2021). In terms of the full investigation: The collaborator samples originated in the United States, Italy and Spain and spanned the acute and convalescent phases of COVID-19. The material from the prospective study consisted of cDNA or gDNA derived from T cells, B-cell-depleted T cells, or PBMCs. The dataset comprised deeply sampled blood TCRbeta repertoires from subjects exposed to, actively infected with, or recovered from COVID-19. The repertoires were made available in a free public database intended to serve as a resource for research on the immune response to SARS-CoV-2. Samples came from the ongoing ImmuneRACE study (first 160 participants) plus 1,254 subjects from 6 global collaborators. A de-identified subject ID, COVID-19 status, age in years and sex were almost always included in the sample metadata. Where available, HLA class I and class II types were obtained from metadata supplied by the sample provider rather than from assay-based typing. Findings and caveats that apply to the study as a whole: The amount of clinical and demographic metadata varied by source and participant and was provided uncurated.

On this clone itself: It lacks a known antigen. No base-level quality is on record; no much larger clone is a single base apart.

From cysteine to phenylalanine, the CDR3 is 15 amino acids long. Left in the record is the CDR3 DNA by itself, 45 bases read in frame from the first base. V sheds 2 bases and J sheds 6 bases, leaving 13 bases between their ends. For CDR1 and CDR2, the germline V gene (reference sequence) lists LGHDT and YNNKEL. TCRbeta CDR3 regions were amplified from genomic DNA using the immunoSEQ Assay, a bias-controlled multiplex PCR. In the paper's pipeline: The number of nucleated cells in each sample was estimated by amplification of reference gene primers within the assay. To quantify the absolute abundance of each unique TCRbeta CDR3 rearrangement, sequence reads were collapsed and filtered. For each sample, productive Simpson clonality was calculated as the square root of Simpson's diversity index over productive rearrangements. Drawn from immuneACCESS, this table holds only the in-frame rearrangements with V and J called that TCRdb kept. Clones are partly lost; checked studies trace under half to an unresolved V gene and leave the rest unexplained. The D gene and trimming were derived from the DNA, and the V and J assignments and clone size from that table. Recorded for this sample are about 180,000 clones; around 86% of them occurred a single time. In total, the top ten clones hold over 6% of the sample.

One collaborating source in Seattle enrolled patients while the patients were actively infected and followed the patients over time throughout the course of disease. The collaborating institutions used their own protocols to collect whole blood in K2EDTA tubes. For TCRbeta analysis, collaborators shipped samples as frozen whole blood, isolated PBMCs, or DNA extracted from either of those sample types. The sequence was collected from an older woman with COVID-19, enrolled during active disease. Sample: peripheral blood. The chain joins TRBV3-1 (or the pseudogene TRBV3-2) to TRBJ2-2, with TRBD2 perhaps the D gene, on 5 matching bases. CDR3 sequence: CASSQRLLPPGELFF. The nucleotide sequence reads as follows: TGTGCCAGCAGCCAAAGACTACTCCCCCCCGGGGAGCTGTTTTTT.